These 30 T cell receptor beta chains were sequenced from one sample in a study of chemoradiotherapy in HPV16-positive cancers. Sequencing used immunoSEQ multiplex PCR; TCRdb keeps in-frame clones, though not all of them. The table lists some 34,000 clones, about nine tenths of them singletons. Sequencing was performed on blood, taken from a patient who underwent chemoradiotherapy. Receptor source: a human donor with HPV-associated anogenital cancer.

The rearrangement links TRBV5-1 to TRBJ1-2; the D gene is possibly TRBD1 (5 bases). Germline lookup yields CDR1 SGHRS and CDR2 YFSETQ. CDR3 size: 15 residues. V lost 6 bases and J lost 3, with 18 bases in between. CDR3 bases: TGCGCCAGCAAACTTGGAAGTGGGGGGTACTATGGCTACACCTTC. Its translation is CASKLGSGGYYGYTF. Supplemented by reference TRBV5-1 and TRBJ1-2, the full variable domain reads KAGVTQTPRYLIKTRGQQVTLSCSPISGHRSVSWYQQTPGQGLQFLFEYFSETQRNKGNFPGRFSGRQFSNSRSEMNVSTLELGDSALYLCASKLGSGGYYGYTFGSGTRLTVV.

CDR3 nucleotides: TGTGCCAGCAGTGAACCCCTCCAGGGGGACTACGAGCAGTACTTC. Protein product: CASSEPLQGDYEQYF. The chain joins TRBV6-1 to TRBJ2-7, with TRBD1 identical over 7 bases. CDR1 and CDR2 from the germline V gene are MNHNS and SASEGT. The CDR3 loop spans 15 amino acids. Losses at the gene ends were 2 bases for V and 3 bases for J; bases not matched to a gene: 7.

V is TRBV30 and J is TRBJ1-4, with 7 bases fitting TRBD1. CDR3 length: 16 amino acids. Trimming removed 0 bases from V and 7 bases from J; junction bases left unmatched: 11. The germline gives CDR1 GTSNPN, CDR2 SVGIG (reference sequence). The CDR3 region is CAWSVGGGGPSEKLFF. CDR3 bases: TGTGCCTGGAGTGTGGGAGGGGGCGGACCGAGTGAAAAACTGTTTTTT.

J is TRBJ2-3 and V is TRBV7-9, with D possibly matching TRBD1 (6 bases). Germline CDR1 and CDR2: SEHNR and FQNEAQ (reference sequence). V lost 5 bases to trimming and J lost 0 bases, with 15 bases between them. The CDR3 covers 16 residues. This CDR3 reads CASSPPQGTSTDTQYF. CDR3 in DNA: TGTGCCAGCAGCCCACCACAGGGTACTAGCACAGATACGCAGTATTTT.

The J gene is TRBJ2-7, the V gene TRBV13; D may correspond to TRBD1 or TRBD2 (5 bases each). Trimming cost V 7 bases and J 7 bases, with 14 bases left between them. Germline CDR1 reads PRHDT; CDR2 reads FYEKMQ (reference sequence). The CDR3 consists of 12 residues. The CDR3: CASTSQGREQYF. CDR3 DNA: TGTGCCAGCACCAGCCAGGGACGGGAGCAGTACTTC. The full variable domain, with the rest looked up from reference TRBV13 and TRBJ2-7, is AAGVIQSPRHLIKEKRETATLKCYPIPRHDTVYWYQQGPGQDPQFLISFYEKMQSDKGSIPDRFSAQQFSDYHSELNMSSLELGDSALYFCASTSQGREQYFGPGTRLTVT.

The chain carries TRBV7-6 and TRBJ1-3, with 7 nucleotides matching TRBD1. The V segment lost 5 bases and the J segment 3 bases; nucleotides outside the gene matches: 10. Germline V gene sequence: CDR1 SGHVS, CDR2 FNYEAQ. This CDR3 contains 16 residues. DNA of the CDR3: TGTGCCAGCAGCACCACAGGGGTGGAAGGTGGAAACACCATATATTTT. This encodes CASSTTGVEGGNTIYF.

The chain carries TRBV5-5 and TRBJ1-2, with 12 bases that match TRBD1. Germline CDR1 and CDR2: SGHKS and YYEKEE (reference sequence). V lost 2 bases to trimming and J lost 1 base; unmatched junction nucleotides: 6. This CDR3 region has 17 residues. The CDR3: CASSFSGTGGFNYGYTF. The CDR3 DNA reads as TGTGCCAGCAGCTTCTCCGGGACAGGGGGCTTTAACTATGGCTACACCTTC.

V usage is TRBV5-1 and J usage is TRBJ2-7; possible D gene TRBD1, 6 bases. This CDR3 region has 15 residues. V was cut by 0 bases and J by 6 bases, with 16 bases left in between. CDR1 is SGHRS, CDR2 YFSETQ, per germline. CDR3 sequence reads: CASSLGGEARGEQYF. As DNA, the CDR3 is TGCGCCAGCAGCTTGGGTGGGGAAGCCAGGGGCGAGCAGTACTTC.

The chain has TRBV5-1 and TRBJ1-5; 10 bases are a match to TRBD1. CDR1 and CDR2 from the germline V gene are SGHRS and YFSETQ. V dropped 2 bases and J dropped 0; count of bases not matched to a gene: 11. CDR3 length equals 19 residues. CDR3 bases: TGCGCCAGCAGCTTACTTTCGGGACAGGGGAGGCCTAGCAATCAGCCCCAGCATTTT. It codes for CASSLLSGQGRPSNQPQHF.

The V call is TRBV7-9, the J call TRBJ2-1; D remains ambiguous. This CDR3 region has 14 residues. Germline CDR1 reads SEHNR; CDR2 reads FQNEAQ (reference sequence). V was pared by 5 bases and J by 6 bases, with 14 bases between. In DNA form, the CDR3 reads TGTGCCAGCAGCCCCTCGGGTGGTTTCAATGAGCAGTTCTTC. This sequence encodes CASSPSGGFNEQFF. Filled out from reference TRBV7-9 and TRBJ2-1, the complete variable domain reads DTGVSQNPRHKITKRGQNVTFRCDPISEHNRLYWYRQTLGQGPEFLTYFQNEAQLEKSRLLSDRFSAERPKGSFSTLEIQRTEQGDSAMYLCASSPSGGFNEQFFGPGTRLTVL.

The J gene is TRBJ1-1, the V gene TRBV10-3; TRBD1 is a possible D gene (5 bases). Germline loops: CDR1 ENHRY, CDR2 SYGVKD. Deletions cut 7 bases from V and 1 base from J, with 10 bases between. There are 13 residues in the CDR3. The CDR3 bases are TGTGCCATCAAAGGGACCGAGAACACTGAAGCTTTCTTT. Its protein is CAIKGTENTEAFF.

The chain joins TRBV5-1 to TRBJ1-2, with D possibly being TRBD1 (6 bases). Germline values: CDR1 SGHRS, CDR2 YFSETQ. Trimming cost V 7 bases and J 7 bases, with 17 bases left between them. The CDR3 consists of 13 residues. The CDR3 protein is CASSKSGVGGYTF. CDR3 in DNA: TGCGCCAGCTCTAAATCAGGGGTAGGTGGCTACACCTTC.

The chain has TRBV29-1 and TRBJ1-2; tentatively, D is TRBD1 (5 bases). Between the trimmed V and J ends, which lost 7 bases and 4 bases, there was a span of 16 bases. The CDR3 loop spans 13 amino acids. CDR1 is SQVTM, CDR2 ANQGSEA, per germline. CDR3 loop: CSGAEGPGYGYTF. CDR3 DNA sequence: TGCAGCGGCGCTGAGGGGCCTGGCTATGGCTACACCTTC.

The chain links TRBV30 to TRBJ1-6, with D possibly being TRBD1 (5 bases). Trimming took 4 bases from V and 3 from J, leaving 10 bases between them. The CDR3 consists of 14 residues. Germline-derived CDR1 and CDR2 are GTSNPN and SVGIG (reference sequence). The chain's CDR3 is CAWNLGLYNSPLHF. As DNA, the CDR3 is TGTGCCTGGAATCTGGGGCTCTATAATTCACCCCTCCACTTT.

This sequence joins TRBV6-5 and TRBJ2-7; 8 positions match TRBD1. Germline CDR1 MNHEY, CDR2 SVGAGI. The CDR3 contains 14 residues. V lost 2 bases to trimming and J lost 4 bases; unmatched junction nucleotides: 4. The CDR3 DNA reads TGTGCCAGCAGTTACCTGAGACAGGGGTACGAGCAGTACTTC. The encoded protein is CASSYLRQGYEQYF.

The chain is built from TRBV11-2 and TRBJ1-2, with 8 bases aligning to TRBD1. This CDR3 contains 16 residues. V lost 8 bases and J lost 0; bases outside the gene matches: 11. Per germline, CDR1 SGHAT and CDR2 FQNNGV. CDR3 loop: CASRVPGQATNYGYTF. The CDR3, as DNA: TGTGCCAGCCGCGTCCCGGGACAGGCAACTAACTATGGCTACACCTTC.

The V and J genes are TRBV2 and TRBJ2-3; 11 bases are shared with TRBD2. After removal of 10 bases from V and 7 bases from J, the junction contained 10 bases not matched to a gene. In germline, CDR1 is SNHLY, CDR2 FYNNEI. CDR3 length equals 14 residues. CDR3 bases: TGTGCCAAGGGAGGTAGCGGGGGGGCATATACGCAGTATTTT. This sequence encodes CAKGGSGGAYTQYF. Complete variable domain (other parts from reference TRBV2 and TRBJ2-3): EPEVTQTPSHQVTQMGQEVILRCVPISNHLYFYWYRQILGQKVEFLVSFYNNEISEKSEIFDDQFSVERPDGSNFTLKIRSTKLEDSAMYFCAKGGSGGAYTQYFGPGTRLTVL.

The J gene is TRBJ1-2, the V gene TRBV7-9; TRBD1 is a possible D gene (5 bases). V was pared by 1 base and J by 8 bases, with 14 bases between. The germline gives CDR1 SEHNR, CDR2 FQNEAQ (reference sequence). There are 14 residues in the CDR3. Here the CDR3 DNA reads TGTGCCAGCAGCTTAGAGGGCAGGGTAGGAGGCTACACCTTC. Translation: CASSLEGRVGGYTF.

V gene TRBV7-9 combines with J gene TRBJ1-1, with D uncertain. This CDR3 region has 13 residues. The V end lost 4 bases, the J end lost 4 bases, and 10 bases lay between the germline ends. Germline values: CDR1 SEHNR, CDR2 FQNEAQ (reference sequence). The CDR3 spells CASSSEGFTEAFF. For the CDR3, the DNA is TGTGCCAGCAGCTCAGAGGGATTCACTGAAGCTTTCTTT.

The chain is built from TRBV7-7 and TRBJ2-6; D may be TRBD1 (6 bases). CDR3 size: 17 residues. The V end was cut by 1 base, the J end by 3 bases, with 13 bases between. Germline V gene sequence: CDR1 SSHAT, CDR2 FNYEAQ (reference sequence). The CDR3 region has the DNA TGTGCCAGCAGCTTAGGGGCAGGGGAAGATGGGGCCAACGTCCTGACTTTC. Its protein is CASSLGAGEDGANVLTF.

The CDR3 sequence: CASSLGPGYNEQFF. The DNA for the CDR3 is TGTGCCAGCAGCTTAGGTCCAGGGTACAATGAGCAGTTCTTC. The chain links TRBV11-3 to TRBJ2-1; maybe TRBD1 (5 bases). From germline, CDR1 is SGHNT and CDR2 YENEEA. The CDR3 extends over 14 amino acids. The germline V and J ends were trimmed by 1 base and 4 bases, with 8 bases remaining between them.

Written as DNA, the CDR3 is TGCGCCAGCAGCTTGGGTCAGGGAAGAGAAAGGGGCTACACCTTC. It is translated as CASSLGQGRERGYTF. The rearrangement joins TRBV5-1 to TRBJ1-2; TRBD1 is a possible D gene (5 bases). The CDR3 runs 15 residues. Germline V CDR1 and CDR2: SGHRS, YFSETQ. V was trimmed by 0 bases and J by 8 bases, leaving 17 bases between them.

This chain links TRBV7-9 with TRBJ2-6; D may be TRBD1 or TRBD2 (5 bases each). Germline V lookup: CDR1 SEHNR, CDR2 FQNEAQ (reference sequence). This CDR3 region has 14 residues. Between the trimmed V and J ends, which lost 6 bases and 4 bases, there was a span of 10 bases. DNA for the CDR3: TGTGCCAGCAGTCCCGAGGGGGGGGCCAACGTCCTGACTTTC. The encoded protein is CASSPEGGANVLTF.

This CDR3 is CASSPTASEQFF. The CDR3 bases are TGTGCCAGCAGCCCAACGGCTTCAGAGCAGTTCTTC. The genes are TRBV7-3 and TRBJ2-1; D is unclear. The CDR3 loop spans 12 amino acids. V lost 5 bases, J lost 10 bases, and 12 bases lay in between. CDR1 is SGHTA, CDR2 FQGTGA, per germline.

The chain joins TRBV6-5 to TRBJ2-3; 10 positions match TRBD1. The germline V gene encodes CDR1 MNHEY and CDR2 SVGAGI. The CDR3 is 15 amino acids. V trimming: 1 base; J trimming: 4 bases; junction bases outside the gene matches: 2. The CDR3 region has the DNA TGTGCCAGCAGTTACTACGGGACAGGGGCAGATACGCAGTATTTT. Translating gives CASSYYGTGADTQYF.

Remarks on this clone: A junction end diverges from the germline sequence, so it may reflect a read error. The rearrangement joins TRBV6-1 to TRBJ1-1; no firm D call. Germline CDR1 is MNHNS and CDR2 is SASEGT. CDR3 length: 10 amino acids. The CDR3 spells CASSEIYHYF. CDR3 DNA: TGTGCCAGCAGTGAAATTTATCACTACTTT.

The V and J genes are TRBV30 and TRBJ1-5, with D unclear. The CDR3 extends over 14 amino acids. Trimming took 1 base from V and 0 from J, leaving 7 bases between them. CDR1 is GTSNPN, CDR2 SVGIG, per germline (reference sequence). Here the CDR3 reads CAWSERTSNQPQHF. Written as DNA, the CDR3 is TGTGCCTGGAGTGAGAGGACTAGCAATCAGCCCCAGCATTTT.

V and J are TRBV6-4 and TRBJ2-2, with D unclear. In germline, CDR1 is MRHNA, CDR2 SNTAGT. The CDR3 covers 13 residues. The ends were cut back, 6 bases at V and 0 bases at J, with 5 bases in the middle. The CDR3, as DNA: TGTGCCAGCAGCTCATCGAACACCGGGGAGCTGTTTTTT. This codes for CASSSSNTGELFF.

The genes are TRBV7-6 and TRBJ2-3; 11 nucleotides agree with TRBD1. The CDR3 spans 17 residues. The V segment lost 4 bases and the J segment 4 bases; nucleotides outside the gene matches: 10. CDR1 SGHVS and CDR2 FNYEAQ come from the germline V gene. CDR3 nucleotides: TGTGCCAGCAGCTGGGGGACAGGGGGACAGAGAGCAGATACGCAGTATTTT. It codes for CASSWGTGGQRADTQYF.

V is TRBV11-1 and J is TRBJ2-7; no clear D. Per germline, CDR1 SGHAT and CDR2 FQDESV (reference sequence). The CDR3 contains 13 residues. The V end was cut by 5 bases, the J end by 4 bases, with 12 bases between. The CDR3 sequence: CASSLTENYEQYF. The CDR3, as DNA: TGTGCCAGCAGCCTCACCGAAAATTACGAGCAGTACTTC.